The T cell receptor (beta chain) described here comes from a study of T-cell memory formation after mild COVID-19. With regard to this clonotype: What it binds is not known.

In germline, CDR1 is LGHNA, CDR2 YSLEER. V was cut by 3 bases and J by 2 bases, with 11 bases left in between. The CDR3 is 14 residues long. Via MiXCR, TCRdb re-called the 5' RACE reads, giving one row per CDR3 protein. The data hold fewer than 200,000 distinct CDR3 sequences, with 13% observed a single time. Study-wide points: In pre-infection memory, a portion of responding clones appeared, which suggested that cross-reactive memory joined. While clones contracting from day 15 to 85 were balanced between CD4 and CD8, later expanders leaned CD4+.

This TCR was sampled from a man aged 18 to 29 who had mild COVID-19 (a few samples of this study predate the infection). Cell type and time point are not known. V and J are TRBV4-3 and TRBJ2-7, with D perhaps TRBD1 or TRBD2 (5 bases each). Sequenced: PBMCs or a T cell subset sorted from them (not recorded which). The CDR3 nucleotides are TGCGCCAGCAGCCAGGGGACGGTTACCTACGAGCAGTACTTC. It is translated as CASSQGTVTYEQYF.